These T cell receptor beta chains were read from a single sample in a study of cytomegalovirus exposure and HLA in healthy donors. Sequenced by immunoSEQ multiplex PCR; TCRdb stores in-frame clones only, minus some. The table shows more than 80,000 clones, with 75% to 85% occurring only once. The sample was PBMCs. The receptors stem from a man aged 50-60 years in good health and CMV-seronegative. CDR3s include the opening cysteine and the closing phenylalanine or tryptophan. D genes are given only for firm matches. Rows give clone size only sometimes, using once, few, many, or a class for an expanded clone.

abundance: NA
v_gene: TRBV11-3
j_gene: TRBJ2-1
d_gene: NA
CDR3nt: TGTGCCAGCAGCTTCCGGGACACCTCCTACAATGAGCAGTTCTTC
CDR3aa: CASSFRDTSYNEQFF

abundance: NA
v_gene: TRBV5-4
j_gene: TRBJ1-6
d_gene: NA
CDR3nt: TGTGCCAGCAGCTCGGTTGGACAGCCCATCCCCCTCCACTTT
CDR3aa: CASSSVGQPIPLHF

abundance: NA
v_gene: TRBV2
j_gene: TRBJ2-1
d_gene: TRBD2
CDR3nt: TGTGCCAGCAGGGGACTAGCGGGGGGGAATGAGCAGTTCTTC
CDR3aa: CASRGLAGGNEQFF

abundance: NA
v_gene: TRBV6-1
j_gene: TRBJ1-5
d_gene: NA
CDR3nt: TGTGCCAGCAGTGATGAAGGAGATCAGCCCCAGCATTTT
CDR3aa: CASSDEGDQPQHF

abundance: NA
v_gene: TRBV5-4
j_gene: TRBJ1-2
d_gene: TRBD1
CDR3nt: TGTGCCAGCAGCTTACCTACAGGGGGGCGCGGCTATGGCTACACCTTC
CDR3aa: CASSLPTGGRGYGYTF

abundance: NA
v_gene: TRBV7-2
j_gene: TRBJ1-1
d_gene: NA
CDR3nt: TGTGCCAGCAGCTTAAATAGGAACACTGAAGCTTTCTTT
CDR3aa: CASSLNRNTEAFF

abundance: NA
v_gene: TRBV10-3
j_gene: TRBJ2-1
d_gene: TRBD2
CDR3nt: TGTGCCATCAGTGAGCTAGCGGGGGTATTAAATGAGCAGTTCTTC
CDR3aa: CAISELAGVLNEQFF

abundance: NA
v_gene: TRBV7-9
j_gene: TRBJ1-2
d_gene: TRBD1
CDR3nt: TGTGCCAGCAGCCACCGGGACAGTAAAGCTAACTATGGCTACACCTTC
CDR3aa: CASSHRDSKANYGYTF

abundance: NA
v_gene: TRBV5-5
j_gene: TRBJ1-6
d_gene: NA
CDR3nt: TGTGCCAGCAGTACCGATACAGACAGACAGAATTCACCCCTCCACTTT
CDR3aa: CASSTDTDRQNSPLHF

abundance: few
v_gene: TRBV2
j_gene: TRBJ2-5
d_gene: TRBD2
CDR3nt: TGTGCCAGCAGTCCAGCGGGGGGAGGGGACGAGACCCAGTACTTC
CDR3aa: CASSPAGGGDETQYF

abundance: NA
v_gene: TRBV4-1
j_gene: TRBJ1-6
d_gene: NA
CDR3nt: TGCGCCAGCAGAATGGAGGGAAGCTCCTATAATTCACCCCTCCACTTT
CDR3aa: CASRMEGSSYNSPLHF

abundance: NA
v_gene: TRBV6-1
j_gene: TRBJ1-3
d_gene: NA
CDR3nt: TGTGCCAGCCTCTTGGGGCGCGTCTCTGGAAACACCATATATTTT
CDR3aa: CASLLGRVSGNTIYF

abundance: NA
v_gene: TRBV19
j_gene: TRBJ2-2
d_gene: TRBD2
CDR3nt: TGTGCCAGTAGTCCGATGGGGACTAGCGCGGGCGGGGAGCTGTTTTTT
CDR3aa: CASSPMGTSAGGELFF

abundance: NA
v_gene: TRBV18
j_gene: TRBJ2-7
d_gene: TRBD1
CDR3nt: TGTGCCAGCTCACCGCGCCCGGGACAGATTTTCTACGAGCAGTACTTC
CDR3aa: CASSPRPGQIFYEQYF

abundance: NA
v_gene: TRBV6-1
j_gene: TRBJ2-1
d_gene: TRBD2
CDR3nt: TGTGCCAGCAGGTTTAGCGGGGAATACAATGAGCAGTTCTTC
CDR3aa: CASRFSGEYNEQFF

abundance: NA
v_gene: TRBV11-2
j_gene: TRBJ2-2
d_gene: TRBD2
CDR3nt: TGTGCCAGCAGCTTACAGGGAGGGACCGGGGAGCTGTTTTTT
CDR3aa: CASSLQGGTGELFF

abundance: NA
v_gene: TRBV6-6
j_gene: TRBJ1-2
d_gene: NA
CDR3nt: TGTGCCAGCACTCCGGGGGACTCCTATGGCTACACCTTC
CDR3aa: CASTPGDSYGYTF

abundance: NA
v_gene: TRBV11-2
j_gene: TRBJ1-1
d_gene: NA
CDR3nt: TGTGCCAGCAGCACTCGACAGGTTCTAAACACTGAAGCTTTCTTT
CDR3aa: CASSTRQVLNTEAFF

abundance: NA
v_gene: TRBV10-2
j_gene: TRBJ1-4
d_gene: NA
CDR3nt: TGCGCCAGCAGTGAGTCTTCGGCAGGAGGAAGAAAACTGTTTTTT
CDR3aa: CASSESSAGGRKLFF

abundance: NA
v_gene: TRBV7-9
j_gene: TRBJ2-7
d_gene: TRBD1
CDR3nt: TGTTCCAGCGGCGACCCGGGACAGGGCTCCTACGAGCAGTACTTC
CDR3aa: CSSGDPGQGSYEQYF